This TCR beta chain comes out of a study of blood T cells in healthy people across ages. The germline V gene has CDR1 SNHLY and CDR2 FYNNEI. This CDR3 contains 15 residues. V shed 5 bases, J shed 2 bases, and the junction held 7 bases outside the gene matches. A sample-barcoded 5' primer and a J-beta primer mix were used in a second PCR of about 7 to 11 cycles. TCRdb processed the 5' RACE reads anew with MiXCR; each CDR3 protein has one entry. The sample contains around 1,900,000 distinct CDR3 sequences, about two fifths of which appear only once. The sequence was collected from a human donor in good health. The sequenced material came from blood. The chain has TRBV2 and TRBJ2-3; 7 bases line up with TRBD1. The CDR3 DNA reads TGTGCCAGCAGTACCGGGACAGAGAACACAGATACGCAGTATTTT. This encodes CASSTGTENTDTQYF.